This T cell receptor (beta chain) was sequenced for a study of OX40 agonist ivuxolimab in advanced cancers. Background for the entire study: Ivuxolimab was an agonistic, fully human IgG2 monoclonal antibody directed against OX40 (CD134), a costimulatory receptor. The paper covers the monotherapy dose-escalation part of the phase I ivuxolimab trial, which included N of about 51 patients. Intravenous ivuxolimab was administered to patients every 2 weeks at six dose levels: 0.01, 0.1, 0.3, 1.5, 3 and 10 mg/kg. Among the roughly 50 dose-escalation patients, about 19 had hepatocellular carcinoma, about 15 melanoma, 9 renal cell carcinoma and 9 head and neck cancer. Partial responses occurred in three dose-escalation patients, of whom one had hepatocellular carcinoma and two had cutaneous melanoma. In the dose-escalation cohort, 82.7% of patients were male, and the mean age was 60 years with a range of roughly 20 to 85. Peripheral TCRbeta sequencing was intended to test whether TCR sequence diversity was altered and clonal T-cell expansion was caused by ivuxolimab. Patients were allowed to have had prior anti-PD-1, anti-PD-L1 or anti-CTLA-4 therapy, and around 41% of the dose-escalation patients had previously received checkpoint inhibitors. Beyond this particular receptor, the publication reports: After ivuxolimab, more expanded clones were found on average in CD8+ T cells than in CD4+ T cells. The antigen specificity of the clonally expanded peripheral T cells was not determined. Partial responders in the 0.1-3.0 mg/kg groups had among the lowest normalized peripheral clonal expansion, especially among CD8+ T cells. At doses of 0.1 to 3.0 mg/kg, clonal expansion of both CD4+ and CD8+ blood T cells was observed from baseline to week 6. Low levels of normalized T-cell clonal expansion were also seen in some patients who did not respond.

To sequence the TCRbeta CDR3 region, genomic DNA was isolated from the sorted cells. The immunoSEQ Assay was used for sequencing of TCRbeta CDR3 regions. The table was pulled from immuneACCESS by TCRdb, which kept in-frame rearrangements only. Such tables lose some clones; where checked, under half of the loss comes from unresolved V genes, and the rest has no known cause. A total of over 55,000 clones appear in this sample, roughly 86% of them only once. More than 9.5% of the sample is held by the ten biggest clonotypes. Patients with a history of autoimmune disease or receiving systemic immunosuppression were excluded from the trial. Peripheral blood for TCR sequencing was collected from all dose cohorts at baseline, on cycle 4 day 1, and on cycle 7 day 1. Samples were obtained from an open-label, multicenter, first-in-human phase I dose-escalation trial of ivuxolimab. Adults with locally advanced or metastatic melanoma, renal cell, hepatocellular, or head and neck squamous cell carcinoma were enrolled in the trial. Before TCR sequencing, CD4+ and CD8+ T cells were separately sorted from peripheral blood.

According to the germline V gene (reference sequence), CDR1 reads LNHDA and CDR2 reads SQIVND. Including cysteine and phenylalanine, the CDR3 has 14 amino acids. Left in the record is the CDR3 DNA by itself, 42 bases read in frame from the first base. The germline ends are 12 bases apart after V is trimmed by 5 bases and J by 7 bases. Worth noting for this clone: It has no known antigen specificity. No much larger clone exists at a distance of one base, and base qualities are not known.

Here the chain combines TRBV19 and TRBJ1-6, with the D gene too uncertain to name. The source was CD4+ or CD8+ T cells sorted from blood, collected in a trial of the OX40 agonist ivuxolimab. The origin of this receptor is an adult with an advanced solid tumor such as melanoma, head and neck, liver or kidney cancer. The bases read TGTGCCAGTAGTCCCAAGAGTGGGAATTCACCCCTCCACTTT. The encoded protein is CASSPKSGNSPLHF.